This T cell receptor beta chain was sequenced for a study of response to subunit inactivated influenza vaccine. Study observations and caveats: Authors suggested each seasonal influenza vaccination recruits few new T cells.

TCRdb redid the calling of the RT-PCR reads with MiXCR, one entry per CDR3 protein. Here the sample spans under 800,000 distinct CDR3 sequences, 14% being singletons. With regard to this clonotype: Its antigen remains unknown.

The CDR3 totals 17 residues. CDR1 and CDR2 (germline): SGHAT, FQNNGV. J gave up 4 bases and V 6 bases, and 11 bases lay outside the gene matches. The chain has TRBV11-2 and TRBJ2-1, with 11 bases identical to TRBD2. This receptor was identified in a middle-aged man who received an inactivated influenza vaccine. Sequences were derived from PBMCs from blood, sampled roughly 2 weeks before vaccination. The CDR3 DNA reads as TGTGCCAGCAGTAAAACCCCGGGACTAGCGGATTACAATGAGCAGTTCTTC. Translated: CASSKTPGLADYNEQFF.